These 22 T cell receptor beta chains originate from one sample sequenced in a study of OX40 agonist ivuxolimab in advanced cancers. Method: immunoSEQ multiplex PCR; TCRdb's copy keeps in-frame clones and lacks some. The sample carries around 30,000 clones, about nine tenths recorded once. The material was CD4+ or CD8+ T cells sorted from blood, obtained in a trial of the OX40 agonist ivuxolimab. These receptors originate from an adult with an advanced solid tumor such as melanoma, head and neck, liver or kidney cancer.

This clone has just one count. This rearrangement joins TRBV5-1 to TRBJ2-7; D is undetermined. V was cut by 4 bases and J by 2 bases, with 13 bases left in between. The CDR3 consists of 14 residues. The germline CDR1 and CDR2 sequences are SGHRS and YFSETQ. The CDR3 DNA reads as TGCGCCAGCAGCCTAGGCCTTCATACCTACGAGCAGTACTTC. Translating it yields CASSLGLHTYEQYF.

This clone was seen only a few times. The chain joins TRBV28 to TRBJ2-7, with unresolved D. Trimming took 3 bases from V and 2 from J, leaving 5 bases between them. There are 12 residues in the CDR3. Germline CDR1 and CDR2: MDHEN and SYDVKM. This chain's CDR3 is CASSFTAYEQYF. The CDR3 bases are TGTGCCAGCAGTTTCACCGCCTACGAGCAGTACTTC.

The chain uses TRBV12-5 and TRBJ1-3, with D possibly TRBD1 on 5 matching bases. Between the trimmed V and J ends, which lost 7 bases and 0 bases, there was a span of 13 bases. Germline values: CDR1 LGHNT, CDR2 FRNRAP. The CDR3 loop spans 15 amino acids. The CDR3 DNA sequence: TGTGCTAGTGCCCTGGGGGGGGGCTCTGGAAACACCATATATTTT. As protein: CASALGGGSGNTIYF.

This clone was counted a single time. J is TRBJ2-7 and V is TRBV19, with 9 bases lining up with TRBD1. Germline V CDR1 and CDR2: LNHDA, SQIVND (reference sequence). With V trimmed by 5 bases and J by 9 bases, 11 bases remained unmatched. The length of the CDR3 is 14 residues. CDR3 sequence reads: CASSPGTGRQGQYF. CDR3 nucleotide sequence: TGTGCCAGTAGTCCCGGGACAGGGCGCCAGGGGCAGTACTTC.

The J gene is TRBJ2-1, the V gene TRBV4-3, with 12 positions matching TRBD2. V lost 0 bases and J lost 10; bases outside the gene matches: 10. The length of the CDR3 is 17 residues. Germline V gene data show CDR1 as LGHNA and CDR2 as YSLEER. The CDR3 region is CASSQDRTPGLAGEQFF. The CDR3 nucleotides read TGCGCCAGCAGCCAAGATCGGACTCCGGGACTAGCGGGCGAGCAGTTCTTC.

This clone came up once. The chain employs TRBV19 and TRBJ1-1, with 8 positions matching TRBD1. J was trimmed by 5 bases and V by 6 bases; bases with no gene match: 17. This CDR3 is 17 amino acids long. The germline V gene encodes CDR1 LNHDA and CDR2 SQIVND (reference sequence). The CDR3 protein is CASSEQGGYFFGTEAFF. The CDR3, as DNA: TGTGCCAGTAGCGAACAGGGGGGTTATTTCTTTGGGACTGAAGCTTTCTTT. Looking up the rest from reference TRBV19 and TRBJ1-1 gives the full variable domain: DGGITQSPKYLFRKEGQNVTLSCEQNLNHDAMYWYRQDPGQGLRLIYYSQIVNDFQKGDIAEGYSVSREKKESFPLTVTSAQKNPTAFYLCASSEQGGYFFGTEAFFGQGTRLTVV.

The rearrangement links TRBV19 to TRBJ2-7; D may be TRBD2 (6 bases). V shed 3 bases and J shed 5 bases, with 11 bases lying between them. CDR3 size: 13 residues. Germline V gene lookup returns CDR1 LNHDA and CDR2 SQIVND (reference sequence). DNA for the CDR3: TGTGCCAGTAGTATCGCGGGAATCAACGAGCAGTACTTC. Its translation is CASSIAGINEQYF.

V and J are TRBV4-3 and TRBJ1-2; D might be TRBD1 (6 bases). The ends were cut back, 4 bases at V and 6 bases at J, with 18 bases in the middle. The CDR3 is 15 amino acids. CDR1 is LGHNA and CDR2 is YSLEER in the germline V gene. The DNA of the CDR3 is TGCGCCAGCAGCCCCTTACTCGGGACAATCGATGGCTACACCTTC. Protein product: CASSPLLGTIDGYTF.

The chain recombines TRBV11-2 with TRBJ1-2; D remains ambiguous. CDR1 SGHAT and CDR2 FQNNGV come from the germline V gene. The CDR3 contains 14 residues. V was cut by 2 bases and J by 2 bases, with 9 bases left in between. The CDR3 is CASSLQYGNYGYTF. CDR3 sequence (DNA): TGTGCCAGCAGCTTACAATATGGAAACTATGGCTACACCTTC.

The chain links TRBV6-1 to TRBJ1-2; D might be TRBD1 (6 bases). CDR1 is MNHNS and CDR2 is SASEGT in the germline V gene. The V end lost 1 base, the J end lost 4 bases, and 19 bases lay between the germline ends. The CDR3 covers 17 residues. CDR3 DNA sequence: TGTGCCAGCAGTGAAGGTGGGGGGCAGACCCATATCTATGGCTACACCTTC. It encodes CASSEGGGQTHIYGYTF.

A remark on this clone: Other nucleotide sequences in the sample specify the same CDR3. This chain connects TRBV7-8 to TRBJ1-1, with D maybe TRBD1 (5 bases). This CDR3 contains 19 residues. Germline loops: CDR1 SGHVS, CDR2 FQNEAQ. V lost 0 bases and J 4 bases, leaving 24 bases between the germline ends. This CDR3 is CASSLAPGVSGRGGTEAFF. The CDR3 nucleotides read TGTGCCAGCAGCTTAGCGCCGGGGGTCTCGGGTCGTGGGGGCACTGAAGCTTTCTTT.

The table lists this clone with a count of one. The V gene is TRBV28, the J gene TRBJ2-1; no definite D call. The CDR3 consists of 12 residues. Trimming took 3 bases from V and 7 from J, leaving 7 bases between them. Germline V gene data show CDR1 as MDHEN and CDR2 as SYDVKM. In DNA, the CDR3 is TGTGCCAGCAGTTTGGCAAGGAATGAGCAGTTCTTC. This sequence encodes CASSLARNEQFF. The variable domain in full, with the rest retrieved from reference TRBV28 and TRBJ2-1, is DVKVTQSSRYLVKRTGEKVFLECVQDMDHENMFWYRQDPGLGLRLIYFSYDVKMKEKGDIPEGYSVSREKKERFSLILESASTNQTSMYLCASSLARNEQFFGPGTRLTVL.

The chain couples TRBV4-3 to TRBJ2-7; 7 bases map to TRBD1. V lost 3 bases and J lost 1; bases outside the gene matches: 3. CDR3 length equals 14 residues. CDR1 and CDR2 from the germline V gene are LGHNA and YSLEER. As DNA, the CDR3 is TGCGCCAGCAGCCATTCGACAGGGTCCTACGAGCAGTACTTC. Amino acids: CASSHSTGSYEQYF.

In nucleotides, the CDR3 is TGCGCCAGCAGCCCCGGACTTTCAGATACGCAGTATTTT. This gives the protein CASSPGLSDTQYF. V and J are TRBV4-3 and TRBJ2-3; weak D call: TRBD2 (5 bases). The germline V gene encodes CDR1 LGHNA and CDR2 YSLEER. The V end lost 4 bases, the J end lost 4 bases, and 9 bases lay between the germline ends. The CDR3 runs to 13 residues.

V gene TRBV11-3 combines with J gene TRBJ1-2; TRBD1 agrees at 7 bases. Germline CDR1 is SGHNT and CDR2 is YENEEA. The CDR3 extends over 19 amino acids. J gave up 6 bases and V 0 bases, and 19 bases lay outside the gene matches. The CDR3 reads CASSLDSDTGEVDMHGYTF. CDR3 nucleotide sequence: TGTGCCAGCAGCTTAGACTCAGACACAGGGGAGGTAGATATGCATGGCTACACCTTC.

The V and J genes are TRBV12-5 and TRBJ1-2, with 7 bases fitting TRBD1. This CDR3 has 13 residues. J was trimmed by 5 bases and V by 3 bases; bases with no gene match: 3. The V gene's germline CDR1 is LGHNT and CDR2 FRNRAP. CDR3 in amino acids: CASGFQGGYGYTF. Written as DNA, the CDR3 is TGTGCTAGTGGTTTTCAGGGGGGGTATGGCTACACCTTC.

V is TRBV7-8 and J is TRBJ2-1; TRBD2 matches at 11 bases. From germline, CDR1 is SGHVS and CDR2 FQNEAQ. V shed 1 base, J shed 9 bases, and the junction held 11 bases outside the gene matches. The CDR3 covers 17 residues. CDR3 loop: CASSLELAGVSTGEQFF. CDR3 bases: TGTGCCAGCAGCTTAGAACTAGCGGGAGTATCTACGGGTGAGCAGTTCTTC.

This clone appeared a single time. The chain employs TRBV19 and TRBJ2-2, with D possibly matching TRBD1 (5 bases). The CDR3 loop spans 15 amino acids. Deletions cut 1 base from V and 6 bases from J, with 12 bases between. From germline, CDR1 is LNHDA and CDR2 SQIVND (reference sequence). This CDR3 is CASSIGQLGAGELFF. As DNA, the CDR3 is TGTGCCAGTAGTATAGGGCAGCTAGGGGCCGGGGAGCTGTTTTTT.

The chain couples TRBV27 to TRBJ2-2, with 8 bases fitting TRBD2. The V and J ends lost 7 bases and 7 bases, in that order; junction bases with no gene match: 11. This CDR3 is 15 amino acids long. From germline, CDR1 is MNHEY and CDR2 SMNVEV (reference sequence). The CDR3 reads CASTYTTSGRGELFF. DNA of the CDR3: TGTGCCAGCACTTATACTACTAGCGGACGCGGGGAGCTGTTTTTT.

The V gene is TRBV27, the J gene TRBJ2-1, with TRBD2 matching over 7 bases. Germline-derived CDR1 and CDR2 are MNHEY and SMNVEV (reference sequence). CDR3 size: 15 residues. Germline trimming cut 2 bases from V and 8 bases from J; bases unmatched to any gene: 9. The CDR3 DNA sequence: TGTGCCAGCAGTTTAAGTGTGGGGGAGGGCCATGAGCAGTTCTTC. This sequence encodes CASSLSVGEGHEQFF.

V usage is TRBV30 and J usage is TRBJ1-4; TRBD1 agrees at 9 bases. Trimming took 5 bases from V and 6 from J; bases not matched to a gene: 10. Germline CDR1 reads GTSNPN; CDR2 reads SVGIG (reference sequence). The CDR3 is 15 amino acids. In DNA, the CDR3 is TGTGCCTGGGAAACCCACAGGGGGCGGGATGAAAAACTGTTTTTT. It codes for CAWETHRGRDEKLFF.

CDR3: CASSPNGTAHLEPYEQYF. The CDR3 DNA is TGTGCCAGCTCACCCAATGGGACAGCCCACCTTGAGCCCTACGAGCAGTACTTC. J is TRBJ2-7 and V is TRBV18; 7 bases map to TRBD1. The V and J ends lost 3 bases and 2 bases, in that order; junction bases with no gene match: 16. Germline-derived CDR1 and CDR2 are KGHSH and LQKENI. The CDR3 runs 18 residues.